What follows are 20 T cell receptor beta chains derived from one specimen sequenced in a study of cytomegalovirus exposure and HLA in healthy donors. A multiplex PCR was run with 60 Vbeta primers and 13 Jbeta primers. Measured with immunoSEQ multiplex PCR; TCRdb has only the in-frame clones, and not every one. Among roughly 120,000 clones listed, roughly 80% were seen once. The sequencing input was PBMCs. The receptors here all came from a man younger than 45 in good health and CMV-seronegative.

The rearrangement links TRBV27 to TRBJ2-7; perhaps TRBD1 as D (6 bases). The ends were cut back, 5 bases at V and 1 base at J, with 12 bases in the middle. The CDR3 runs 14 residues. Germline CDR1 is MNHEY and CDR2 is SMNVEV (reference sequence). The CDR3 nucleotides are TGTGCCAGCAGTCCCCGGGACATATCCTACGAGCAGTACTTC. It codes for CASSPRDISYEQYF.

This chain uses TRBV9 with TRBJ2-3, with TRBD2 matching over 7 bases. Germline lookup yields CDR1 SGDLS and CDR2 YYNGEE. With V trimmed by 7 bases and J by 9 bases, 11 bases remained unmatched. CDR3 size: 13 residues. As DNA, the CDR3 is TGTGCCAGCGCTTCCCCTGGGGGGGACACGCAGTATTTT. Its protein product is CASASPGGDTQYF.

This chain connects TRBV10-3 to TRBJ2-1; weak D call: TRBD2 (6 bases). Trimming took off 6 bases at V and 4 bases at J, with 13 bases between the two ends. This CDR3 comprises 14 residues. CDR1 ENHRY and CDR2 SYGVKD come from the germline V gene. Here the CDR3 DNA reads TGTGCCATCAGCCAAGGACTAAAATACAATGAGCAGTTCTTC. Protein: CAISQGLKYNEQFF.

This clone was seen a few times. The chain employs TRBV6-1 and TRBJ2-3; tentative D call: TRBD1 (5 bases). Deletions cut 1 base from V and 3 bases from J, with 8 bases between. CDR1 and CDR2 (germline): MNHNS, SASEGT. The CDR3 has 14 residues. The chain's CDR3 is CASSEGRQTDTQYF. Here the CDR3 DNA reads TGTGCCAGCAGTGAAGGTAGACAGACAGATACGCAGTATTTT.

Comments on this clone: An end of the junction differs from the germline gene, which may be a read error. CDR3 residues: CASTHRRSNQPQNF. CDR3 nucleotide sequence: TGTGCCAGCACGCACAGGAGAAGCAATCAGCCCCAGAATTTT. The V and J genes are TRBV28 and TRBJ1-5; tentatively, D is TRBD1 (5 bases). The CDR3 totals 14 residues. Per germline, CDR1 MDHEN and CDR2 SYDVKM.

The V and J genes are TRBV27 and TRBJ2-1; D possibly corresponds to TRBD2 (6 bases). V was shortened by 7 bases and J by 9 bases, with 22 bases between the two germline ends. Germline V gene sequence: CDR1 MNHEY, CDR2 SMNVEV (reference sequence). This CDR3 is built from 15 residues. The CDR3 protein is CASTLMSGAGGEQFF. The CDR3 bases are TGTGCCAGCACCCTAATGTCCGGAGCCGGGGGTGAGCAGTTCTTC.

This clone was counted a single time. The J gene is TRBJ1-1, the V gene TRBV7-8; 8 bases line up with TRBD1. With V trimmed by 4 bases and J by 3 bases, 7 bases remained unmatched. The CDR3 is made up of 15 amino acids. Germline loops: CDR1 SGHVS, CDR2 FQNEAQ. The DNA for the CDR3 is TGTGCCAGCAGCTCCGCGGGACAGGCCTACACTGAAGCTTTCTTT. Translating it yields CASSSAGQAYTEAFF. Full variable domain (remainder filled in from reference TRBV7-8 and TRBJ1-1): GAGVSQSPRYKVAKRGQDVALRCDPISGHVSLFWYQQALGQGPEFLTYFQNEAQLDKSGLPSDRFFAERPEGSVSTLKIQRTQQEDSAVYLCASSSAGQAYTEAFFGQGTRLTVV.

This rearrangement joins TRBV2 to TRBJ2-2; 9 bases are shared with TRBD2. Per germline, CDR1 SNHLY and CDR2 FYNNEI. The V and J ends lost 11 bases and 3 bases, in that order; junction bases with no gene match: 10. There are 15 residues in the CDR3. The CDR3 DNA reads TGTGCCCAGCGGGTGACTAGCGGAGACACCGGGGAGCTGTTTTTT. Residues: CAQRVTSGDTGELFF.

The rearrangement joins TRBV14 to TRBJ2-1; 10 bases match TRBD2. With V trimmed by 3 bases and J by 4 bases, 3 bases remained unmatched. The germline V gene encodes CDR1 SGHDN and CDR2 FVKESK. The CDR3 is 15 amino acids. The CDR3 DNA reads as TGTGCCAGCAGCCAGAAGCGGGAGGGTTACAATGAGCAGTTCTTC. This codes for CASSQKREGYNEQFF.

This chain connects TRBV6-5 to TRBJ2-2, with TRBD1 matching over 10 bases. The CDR3 has 15 residues. After removal of 6 bases from V and 4 bases from J, the junction contained 5 bases not matched to a gene. The germline V gene encodes CDR1 MNHEY and CDR2 SVGAGI. The CDR3 is CASSSGTGVTGELFF. CDR3 nucleotide sequence: TGTGCCAGCAGCTCCGGGACAGGGGTCACCGGGGAGCTGTTTTTT.

The chain recombines TRBV5-1 with TRBJ1-1; 9 positions agree with TRBD1. V gave up 3 bases and J gave up 6 bases; unmatched junction bases: 6. The CDR3 runs to 14 residues. Looked up from germline, CDR1 is SGHRS and CDR2 is YFSETQ. CDR3 amino acids: CASSWGTGYPEAFF. In nucleotides, the CDR3 is TGCGCCAGCAGCTGGGGGACAGGGTATCCTGAAGCTTTCTTT.

In its sample, this clone was seen a few times. The V and J genes are TRBV9 and TRBJ2-1; unclear D gene. The V end was cut by 0 bases, the J end by 4 bases, with 5 bases between. Germline V gene data show CDR1 as SGDLS and CDR2 as YYNGEE. The CDR3 covers 13 residues. CDR3 protein: CASSVGIYNEQFF. The CDR3 coding sequence is TGTGCCAGCAGCGTAGGTATTTACAATGAGCAGTTCTTC.

This clone showed up just once. This chain joins TRBV4-3 and TRBJ2-7, with TRBD1 identical over 7 bases. Germline V gene data show CDR1 as LGHNA and CDR2 as YSLEER. After removal of 3 bases from V and 3 bases from J, the junction contained 5 bases not matched to a gene. CDR3 length equals 14 residues. DNA of the CDR3: TGCGCCAGCAGCCACCGGGACAGAGGCTACGAGCAGTACTTC. Amino acids: CASSHRDRGYEQYF.

The chain carries TRBV4-1 and TRBJ2-7; 7 bases agree with TRBD1. Germline-derived CDR1 and CDR2 are MGHRA and YSYEKL. The CDR3 covers 15 residues. V was clipped by 0 bases and J by 4 bases; unmatched bases: 6. The CDR3 here is CASSQEGRGWYEQYF. In DNA form, the CDR3 reads TGCGCCAGCAGCCAAGAGGGCAGGGGGTGGTACGAGCAGTACTTC.

This clone was found a few times. The chain combines TRBV19 with TRBJ1-3; 10 positions agree with TRBD1. V shed 6 bases, J shed 4 bases, and the junction held 6 bases outside the gene matches. The CDR3 is 15 amino acids. The germline V gene has CDR1 LNHDA and CDR2 SQIVND (reference sequence). For the CDR3, the DNA is TGTGCCAGTAGCTGGGGGACAGGGGTCGGAAACACCATATATTTT. As protein: CASSWGTGVGNTIYF. Using reference TRBV19 and TRBJ1-3 for the parts outside the CDR3, the full variable domain is DGGITQSPKYLFRKEGQNVTLSCEQNLNHDAMYWYRQDPGQGLRLIYYSQIVNDFQKGDIAEGYSVSREKKESFPLTVTSAQKNPTAFYLCASSWGTGVGNTIYFGEGSWLTVV.

This rearrangement joins TRBV7-2 to TRBJ1-6; possibly TRBD1 for D (5 bases). V lost 3 bases, J lost 3 bases, and 9 bases lay in between. Germline lookup yields CDR1 SGHTA and CDR2 FQGNSA. The CDR3 is 15 amino acids. The CDR3 region is CASSFLTDYNSPLHF. The CDR3 DNA reads as TGTGCCAGCAGCTTTTTGACAGACTATAATTCACCCCTCCACTTT.

This clone was seen more than once but under ten times. V usage is TRBV4-3 and J usage is TRBJ2-7, with 8 positions matching TRBD1. CDR1 is LGHNA, CDR2 YSLEER, per germline. This CDR3 has 15 amino acids. Trimming removed 1 base from V and 0 bases from J; junction bases left unmatched: 2. CDR3 residues: CASSQGQGISYEQYF. The CDR3 nucleotides read TGCGCCAGCAGCCAAGGACAGGGGATCTCCTACGAGCAGTACTTC.

This clone was detected only a few times. The chain recombines TRBV29-1 with TRBJ1-1; no definite D call. The CDR3 has 11 amino acids. The germline V and J ends were trimmed by 3 bases and 7 bases, with 9 bases remaining between them. In germline, CDR1 is SQVTM, CDR2 ANQGSEA. The CDR3 loop is CSVDFEGEAFF. The CDR3 region has the DNA TGCAGCGTTGACTTTGAGGGTGAAGCTTTCTTT. The full variable domain, in which reference TRBV29-1 and TRBJ1-1 provide the parts outside the CDR3, is SAVISQKPSRDICQRGTSLTIQCQVDSQVTMMFWYRQQPGQSLTLIATANQGSEATYESGFVIDKFPISRPNLTFSTLTVSNMSPEDSSIYLCSVDFEGEAFFGQGTRLTVV.

Points on this clone: One junction end does not reproduce the germline sequence, and a read error may be involved. The rearrangement joins TRBV4-1 to TRBJ1-2; D remains unclear. Germline V lookup: CDR1 MGHRA, CDR2 YSYEKL. CDR3 length: 12 amino acids. CDR3 in DNA: TGCGCCAGCAGCCAAGATAGGTCTGACTACCCCTTC. Its protein is CASSQDRSDYPF.

In regard to this clone: Germline and junction disagree at one end, which may indicate a read error. Distinct nucleotide sequences in the sample also encode this CDR3. This chain uses TRBV16 with TRBJ1-1; D is uncertain. This CDR3 comprises 14 residues. CDR1 is KGHSY and CDR2 is FQNENV in the germline V gene. In DNA form, the CDR3 reads TGTGCCAGCAGCCAATCTAACGGGAACACTGAGGCTTTCTTT. Residues: CASSQSNGNTEAFF.